This T cell receptor beta chain was captured by sequencing in a study of molecular identifiers for immune sequencing clone quantification. The wider study: Sequencing covered four of five parts into which replicate RNA from about 20,000 or 100,000 naive CD8 cells was split.

With respect to this clonotype: Its antigen is still unknown.

The CDR3 totals 14 residues. V lost 0 bases to trimming and J lost 1 base, with 6 bases between them. CDR1 and CDR2 from the germline V gene are LNHDA and SQIVND (reference sequence). The study, taken as a whole, reports: The sizes of highly expanded clones could be underestimated when identical TCR molecules share a barcode.

One entry per CDR3 protein, called by TCRdb with MiXCR from the PCR reads. Among a few hundred thousand distinct CDR3 sequences listed, around 23% were seen once. Sequencing was carried out using naive CD8+ T cells from blood, with Jurkat cell RNA spiked in. The subset: FACS-sorted CD8+CD4-CCR7+CD45RA+ naive T cells. This TCR derives from a human donor in good health. Some libraries in this study had Jurkat cell RNA spiked in. V gene TRBV19 combines with J gene TRBJ1-1, with D uncertain. CDR3 amino acids: CASSIDHPNTEAFF. CDR3 sequence (DNA): TGTGCCAGTAGTATAGACCACCCGAACACTGAAGCTTTCTTT.